These 30 T cell receptor beta chains share one sample of origin, sequenced in a study of response to subunit inactivated influenza vaccine. One entry per CDR3 protein, called by TCRdb with MiXCR from the RT-PCR reads. The sample yields around 750,000 distinct CDR3 sequences, 20% to 25% seen once. Sequences were derived from PBMCs from blood, sampled roughly 5 days after vaccination. The receptors derive from a man aged 50-59 years who received an inactivated influenza vaccine.

This clonotype was seen a handful of times. The rearrangement links TRBV28 to TRBJ2-3; D is unclear. Germline V gives CDR1 MDHEN, CDR2 SYDVKM. The CDR3 is 11 residues long. The V end was cut by 7 bases, the J end by 3 bases, with 5 bases between. CDR3 in DNA: TGTGCCAGCACCGGGACAGATACGCAGTATTTT. Translating gives CASTGTDTQYF.

V is TRBV28 and J is TRBJ2-1; no clear D. V was cut by 8 bases and J by 2 bases, with 10 bases left in between. This CDR3 spans 13 amino acids. Germline loops: CDR1 MDHEN, CDR2 SYDVKM. The DNA for the CDR3 is TGTGCCAGCGCACAAATCCCCTACAATGAGCAGTTCTTC. This sequence encodes CASAQIPYNEQFF.

The chain couples TRBV28 to TRBJ1-5; D not certain. The CDR3 spans 16 residues. Per the germline V gene, CDR1 is MDHEN and CDR2 is SYDVKM. Between the trimmed V and J ends, which lost 2 bases and 6 bases, there was a span of 17 bases. DNA for the CDR3: TGTGCCAGCAGTTTACCCAGCGGCAGGTTGACTCAGCCCCAGCATTTT. Protein sequence: CASSLPSGRLTQPQHF.

The rearrangement joins TRBV7-9 to TRBJ2-6; TRBD1 aligns across 8 bases. The CDR3 runs 17 residues. V was clipped by 6 bases and J by 1 base; unmatched bases: 8. The germline gives CDR1 SEHNR, CDR2 FQNEAQ (reference sequence). The chain's CDR3 is CASRETGAISGANVLTF. CDR3 bases: TGTGCCAGCAGGGAGACAGGGGCTATTTCTGGGGCCAACGTCCTGACTTTC.

The gene calls are TRBV7-2 and TRBJ2-1; a weak D match, TRBD1 (6 bases). V was shortened by 0 bases and J by 7 bases, with 13 bases between the two germline ends. The CDR3 runs to 15 residues. The germline gives CDR1 SGHTA, CDR2 FQGNSA. The DNA of the CDR3 is TGTGCCAGCAGCTTAGCCATACAGGGTTCGAATGAGCAGTTCTTC. Its protein product is CASSLAIQGSNEQFF.

The rearrangement uses TRBV12-3 or TRBV12-4 and TRBJ2-3; the D gene is possibly TRBD2 (5 bases). The V end lost 8 bases, the J end lost 2 bases, and 14 bases lay between the germline ends. The CDR3 is 14 amino acids. This CDR3 is CASQAEVPTDTQYF. CDR3 nucleotides: TGTGCCAGCCAGGCGGAGGTGCCCACAGATACGCAGTATTTT.

This clonotype turned up a few times. The V gene is TRBV10-2, the J gene TRBJ2-2, with 9 bases identical to TRBD1. The germline V gene encodes CDR1 WSHSY and CDR2 SAAADI. J lost 6 bases, V lost 6 bases, and 5 bases had no gene match. CDR3 length: 14 amino acids. The DNA of the CDR3 is TGCGCCAGCAGAACCGGGACAGGGCCCGGGGAGCTGTTTTTT. Amino acids: CASRTGTGPGELFF.

The rearrangement links TRBV21-1 to TRBJ2-7; TRBD2 is the table's D call, not checked against the DNA. TRBV21-1 corresponds to a pseudogene. CDR3 length equals 13 residues. CDR3 loop: CASSNLSQGEQYF. The CDR3 DNA reads TGTGCCAGCAGCAATCTATCCCAGGGAGAGCAGTACTTC.

In its sample, this clonotype was seen many times. The chain combines TRBV7-8 with TRBJ2-7, with 8 nucleotides matching TRBD2. Germline lookup yields CDR1 SGHVS and CDR2 FQNEAQ. Germline trimming cut 5 bases from V and 7 bases from J; bases unmatched to any gene: 13. The CDR3 is made up of 15 amino acids. The CDR3 bases are TGTGCCAGCAGCCCAGCTGGCGGGAGGACGGGGGAGCAGTACTTC. It is translated as CASSPAGGRTGEQYF.

The V gene is TRBV12-3 or TRBV12-4, the J gene TRBJ1-1; D uncertain. V was cut by 2 bases and J by 4 bases, with 8 bases left in between. The CDR3 spans 13 residues. The CDR3 reads CASSLKDPTEAFF. CDR3 DNA sequence: TGTGCCAGCAGTTTAAAGGACCCCACTGAAGCTTTCTTT.

This chain links TRBV5-4 with TRBJ2-7; 11 bases map to TRBD2. CDR1 and CDR2 (germline): SGHNT, YYREEE (reference sequence). The CDR3 consists of 17 residues. V lost 0 bases, J lost 6 bases, and 11 bases stayed unmatched. The CDR3 is CASSLAHQLAGVSEQYF. The CDR3 bases are TGTGCCAGCAGCTTGGCTCACCAACTAGCGGGAGTAAGCGAGCAGTACTTC.

Many counts were recorded for this clonotype. The chain uses TRBV27 and TRBJ2-5, with D unresolved. This CDR3 is 13 amino acids long. The V gene's germline CDR1 is MNHEY and CDR2 SMNVEV (reference sequence). Trimming removed 3 bases at V and 5 bases at J, with 10 bases between. CDR3 DNA: TGTGCCAGCAGTTTCGGGCGAACGGAGACCCAGTACTTC. It is translated as CASSFGRTETQYF.

There are a few counts of this clonotype. The CDR3 DNA follows: TGTGCCATTGGGGCCCGGAGCTCTGGAAACACCATATATTTT. This gives the protein CAIGARSSGNTIYF. The V call is TRBV10-3, the J call TRBJ1-3, with a possible D match to TRBD1 (5 bases). V gave up 9 bases and J gave up 0 bases, with 12 bases separating them. The CDR3 covers 14 residues. Germline-derived CDR1 and CDR2 are ENHRY and SYGVKD.

This clonotype was detected a few times. V is TRBV11-1 and J is TRBJ2-1; 16 nucleotides match TRBD2. V dropped 5 bases and J dropped 0; count of bases not matched to a gene: 7. The CDR3 length is 19 residues. Per germline, CDR1 SGHAT and CDR2 FQDESV (reference sequence). For the CDR3, the DNA is TGTGCCAGCAGCGGTGGTGGGACTAGCGGGAGGGCCTCCTACAATGAGCAGTTCTTC. It specifies CASSGGGTSGRASYNEQFF.

This rearrangement joins TRBV6-2 or TRBV6-3 to TRBJ1-5, with D tentatively TRBD1 (6 bases). The CDR3 runs to 16 residues. CDR1 is MNHEY and CDR2 is SVGEGT in the germline V gene. V lost 5 bases to trimming and J lost 0 bases, with 14 bases between them. The CDR3 sequence: CASSHTRGYSNQPQHF. CDR3 coding DNA: TGTGCCAGCAGTCACACCAGGGGATATAGCAATCAGCCCCAGCATTTT.

This clonotype was detected only a few times. This chain joins TRBV3-1 and TRBJ1-2, with 7 bases that match TRBD1. From germline, CDR1 is LGHDT and CDR2 YNNKEL (reference sequence). The junction had 12 bases not matched to a gene; V was cut back by 5 bases and J by 9 bases. CDR3 length: 14 residues. CDR3 in DNA: TGTGCCAGCAGCGCGACAACCAGGGGGGCGAGCTACACCTTC. Amino acid sequence: CASSATTRGASYTF.

This rearrangement joins TRBV7-2 to TRBJ2-2; D gene ambiguous. The CDR3 is 16 residues long. CDR1 SGHTA and CDR2 FQGNSA come from the germline V gene. Trimming pared 5 bases from V and 1 base from J, leaving 14 bases between. The CDR3 loop is CASSLRNPWNTGELFF. CDR3 in DNA: TGTGCCAGCAGCCTGCGGAACCCCTGGAACACCGGGGAGCTGTTTTTT.

This clonotype occurred a few times. The rearrangement links TRBV7-2 to TRBJ2-7; 8 nucleotides agree with TRBD1. The CDR3 extends over 15 amino acids. The V segment lost 5 bases and the J segment 0 bases; nucleotides outside the gene matches: 6. The V gene's germline CDR1 is SGHTA and CDR2 FQGNSA. In DNA form, the CDR3 reads TGTGCCAGCAGCAAACAAACAGGGGGCTCCTACGAGCAGTACTTC. Encoded protein: CASSKQTGGSYEQYF.

The chain's CDR3 is CASSPPGTSYEQYF. The DNA for the CDR3 is TGTGCCAGCTCACCACCAGGCACCTCCTACGAGCAGTACTTC. The chain joins TRBV18 to TRBJ2-7; no reliable D call. Germline CDR1 KGHSH, CDR2 LQKENI. The CDR3 is made up of 14 amino acids. V dropped 0 bases and J dropped 0 bases, with 6 bases sitting between them.

Remarks on this clonotype: A read error may explain this, as a much larger clone is one base away. J is TRBJ1-5 and V is TRBV6-4; D is uncertain. Trimming pared 6 bases from V and 15 bases from J, leaving 9 bases between. The CDR3 totals 9 residues. Germline V gives CDR1 MRHNA, CDR2 SNTAGT. CDR3 sequence reads: CASSGERHF. CDR3 sequence (DNA): TGTGCCAGCAGCGGGGAAAGGCATTTT.

The chain employs TRBV5-1 and TRBJ1-1; D perhaps matches TRBD1 (5 bases). Germline CDR1 reads SGHRS; CDR2 reads YFSETQ. This CDR3 contains 17 residues. The ends were cut back, 2 bases at V and 0 bases at J, with 17 bases in the middle. CDR3 region: CASSLTGYPGLNTEAFF. As DNA, the CDR3 is TGCGCCAGCAGCTTAACAGGATACCCCGGGCTGAACACTGAAGCTTTCTTT.

The V call is TRBV20-1, the J call TRBJ2-1; 8 bases map to TRBD1. V lost 0 bases, J lost 12 bases, and 13 bases stayed unmatched. The CDR3 spans 15 residues. Germline V gene data show CDR1 as DFQATT and CDR2 as SNEGSKA (reference sequence). The CDR3 protein is CSARDPSGTGFVQFF. Written as DNA, the CDR3 is TGCAGTGCTAGAGACCCCTCCGGGACAGGCTTTGTGCAGTTCTTC.

This clonotype came up a few times. The rearrangement joins TRBV24-1 to TRBJ2-2, with D maybe TRBD2 (6 bases). The V end lost 9 bases, the J end lost 3 bases, and 13 bases lay between the germline ends. The CDR3 loop spans 14 amino acids. The V gene's germline CDR1 is KGHDR and CDR2 SFDVKD. CDR3 loop: CATAGGTDTGELFF. CDR3 nucleotides: TGTGCCACCGCCGGCGGGACGGACACCGGGGAGCTGTTTTTT.

The table lists this clonotype with many counts. V usage is TRBV16 and J usage is TRBJ2-7; the D is unclear. The CDR3 loop spans 12 amino acids. Germline values: CDR1 KGHSY, CDR2 FQNENV. Trimming cost V 3 bases and J 4 bases, with 7 bases left between them. CDR3 sequence reads: CASSHSQYEQYF. The CDR3, as DNA: TGTGCCAGCAGCCACTCACAATACGAGCAGTACTTC.

The sample holds a few counts of this clonotype. The chain recombines TRBV20-1 with TRBJ1-6; D not certain. Germline CDR1 and CDR2: DFQATT and SNEGSKA (reference sequence). The CDR3 loop spans 12 amino acids. Trimming pared 4 bases from V and 10 bases from J, leaving 11 bases between. The CDR3: CSAIGPGSPLHF. CDR3 coding DNA: TGCAGTGCTATCGGACCTGGCTCACCCCTCCACTTT.

There are a few counts of this clonotype. The gene calls are TRBV20-1 and TRBJ2-3, with D unresolved. The CDR3 has 14 residues. V dropped 6 bases and J dropped 6 bases, with 19 bases sitting between them. Germline values: CDR1 DFQATT, CDR2 SNEGSKA (reference sequence). CDR3 loop: CSAPTLGLSDTQYF. CDR3 in DNA: TGCAGTGCCCCAACGTTGGGGTTGTCGGATACGCAGTATTTT.

V usage is TRBV12-3 or TRBV12-4 and J usage is TRBJ2-1; a possible D gene is TRBD1 (5 bases). Trimming left V 6 bases short and J 10 bases short, with 13 bases between. The CDR3 is made up of 12 amino acids. CDR3 amino acids: CASSTRRTEQFF. The CDR3 DNA reads TGTGCCAGCAGCACTCGCCGGACAGAGCAGTTCTTC.

This clonotype was observed a handful of times. This sequence joins TRBV12-3 or TRBV12-4 and TRBJ2-1; D ambiguous. Trimming took 6 bases from V and 4 from J, leaving 10 bases between them. This CDR3 region has 13 residues. CDR3 nucleotide sequence: TGTGCCAGCAGACTCCAGGAATACAATGAGCAGTTCTTC. Its translation is CASRLQEYNEQFF.

This clonotype was found a few times. The chain has TRBV27 and TRBJ2-7; D unclear. Trimming took 2 bases from V and 3 from J, leaving 14 bases between them. Germline V gene sequence: CDR1 MNHEY, CDR2 SMNVEV (reference sequence). The CDR3 consists of 15 residues. For the CDR3, the DNA is TGTGCCAGCAGTTTAGGGCAGAACAAATTCTACGAGCAGTACTTC. Its protein is CASSLGQNKFYEQYF.

This clonotype was found a few times. The rearrangement joins TRBV4-2 to TRBJ2-4, with D tentatively TRBD1 or TRBD2 (5 bases each). The CDR3 length is 15 residues. The germline gives CDR1 LGHNA, CDR2 YNFKEQ. V was pared by 4 bases and J by 2 bases, with 12 bases between. The DNA for the CDR3 is TGTGCCAGCAGCCTCGGAGCGGACACCAAAAACATTCAGTACTTC. The encoded protein is CASSLGADTKNIQYF.